The clone carrying this T cell receptor beta chain occurred a few times. TCRdb recomputed calls from the RT-PCR reads with MiXCR, one row per CDR3 protein. This table holds fewer than 500,000 distinct CDR3 sequences, under 20% found once. This sample was taken from a study of patients and donors after allogeneic stem cell transplantation. Germline values: CDR1 LNHNV, CDR2 YYDKDF (reference sequence). With 0 bases removed from V and 4 bases from J, the gap between germline ends came to 9 bases. There are 14 residues in the CDR3. This sequence joins TRBV15 and TRBJ1-2; D uncertain. The TCR was taken from a human donor who was either an allogeneic HSCT recipient or a stem cell or donor lymphocyte infusion donor (not recorded which). It is not recorded whose cells these are; they may come from a transplant donor. Sequences were obtained from blood, either unsorted or a sorted T cell fraction (not recorded which). The CDR3 DNA is TGTGCCACCAGCAGAGACCGCGGGTCCTATGGCTACACCTTC. Residues: CATSRDRGSYGYTF.